The rows below give T cell receptor beta chains drawn from one sample of a study of cytomegalovirus exposure and HLA in healthy donors. The assay was immunoSEQ multiplex PCR, and TCRdb's table has in-frame clones only and misses some. The repertoire holds 90,000 to 100,000 clones, with approximately 80% as singletons. The sample comprised PBMCs. These receptor sequences come from a woman in her forties in good health and CMV-seronegative. The CDR3 runs from the conserved cysteine through the conserved F or W. D genes are given only for firm matches. Clone size, where shown, is once, few, many, or a class for clones that have expanded.

j_call: TRBJ2-3
v_call: TRBV29-1
d_call: NA
clone_size: NA
cdr3_aa: CSAGGAGQNTQYF
cdr3_nt: TGCAGCGCTGGAGGGGCAGGGCAAAATACGCAGTATTTT

j_call: TRBJ1-5
v_call: TRBV28
d_call: NA
clone_size: NA
cdr3_aa: CASNESPGRQPQHF
cdr3_nt: TGTGCCAGCAACGAATCTCCAGGGAGGCAGCCCCAGCATTTT

j_call: TRBJ1-4
v_call: TRBV13
d_call: TRBD1
clone_size: NA
cdr3_aa: CASSSTGVEEKLFF
cdr3_nt: TGTGCCAGCAGCTCGACAGGGGTTGAAGAAAAACTGTTTTTT

j_call: TRBJ2-4
v_call: TRBV5-6
d_call: NA
clone_size: NA
cdr3_aa: CASSTVLFSRIAENIQYF
cdr3_nt: TGTGCCAGCAGCACCGTGCTGTTTTCCCGGATAGCCGAAAACATTCAGTACTTC

j_call: TRBJ2-5
v_call: TRBV5-1
d_call: NA
clone_size: NA
cdr3_aa: CASSLASGPQETQYF
cdr3_nt: TGCGCCAGCAGCTTGGCGTCAGGGCCCCAAGAGACCCAGTACTTC

j_call: TRBJ2-1
v_call: TRBV2
d_call: TRBD2
clone_size: once
cdr3_aa: CARGTSGTNKEQFF
cdr3_nt: TGTGCCAGGGGGACTAGCGGGACGAACAAGGAGCAGTTCTTC

j_call: TRBJ2-1
v_call: TRBV6-4
d_call: NA
clone_size: NA
cdr3_aa: CASSRTGNMDNEQFF
cdr3_nt: TGTGCCAGCAGTCGGACGGGGAACATGGACAATGAGCAGTTCTTC

j_call: TRBJ2-3
v_call: TRBV6-5
d_call: NA
clone_size: few
cdr3_aa: CASSFIRGTDTQYF
cdr3_nt: TGTGCCAGCAGTTTTATCAGGGGTACAGATACGCAGTATTTT

j_call: TRBJ2-7
v_call: TRBV5-4
d_call: TRBD2
clone_size: NA
cdr3_aa: CASSPPGGSGYEQYF
cdr3_nt: TGTGCCAGCAGCCCCCCGGGAGGTAGCGGCTACGAGCAGTACTTC

j_call: TRBJ2-1
v_call: TRBV30
d_call: NA
clone_size: NA
cdr3_aa: CAWSVRIGQLAYYNEQFF
cdr3_nt: TGTGCCTGGAGTGTAAGGATAGGGCAGCTAGCGTACTACAATGAGCAGTTCTTC

j_call: TRBJ1-5
v_call: TRBV18
d_call: TRBD1
clone_size: NA
cdr3_aa: CASSPETGNQPQHF
cdr3_nt: TGTGCCAGCTCACCAGAGACAGGGAATCAGCCCCAGCATTTT

j_call: TRBJ1-2
v_call: TRBV27
d_call: TRBD1
clone_size: NA
cdr3_aa: CASSFTGDRYTF
cdr3_nt: TGTGCCAGCAGTTTTACAGGGGACCGCTACACCTTC

j_call: TRBJ2-1
v_call: TRBV7-8
d_call: NA
clone_size: NA
cdr3_aa: CASSLPPSSVHEQFF
cdr3_nt: TGTGCCAGCAGCTTACCGCCATCCAGCGTCCATGAGCAGTTCTTC

j_call: TRBJ2-3
v_call: TRBV2
d_call: TRBD1
clone_size: NA
cdr3_aa: CASSETGQTTDTQYF
cdr3_nt: TGTGCCAGCAGTGAAACGGGACAGACTACAGATACGCAGTATTTT

j_call: TRBJ2-1
v_call: TRBV6-1
d_call: NA
clone_size: NA
cdr3_aa: CASRGGRAAEQFF
cdr3_nt: TGTGCCAGCAGGGGGGGTCGGGCGGCAGAGCAGTTCTTC

j_call: TRBJ2-1
v_call: TRBV25-1
d_call: TRBD2
clone_size: NA
cdr3_aa: CASSGGTSFRGGEQFF
cdr3_nt: TGTGCCAGCAGTGGGGGGACTAGCTTTCGAGGGGGTGAGCAGTTCTTC

j_call: TRBJ2-2
v_call: TRBV5-1
d_call: NA
clone_size: NA
cdr3_aa: CASSLVRADAGELFF
cdr3_nt: TGCGCCAGCAGCTTGGTGAGGGCGGACGCCGGGGAGCTGTTTTTT

j_call: TRBJ1-1
v_call: TRBV2
d_call: TRBD1
clone_size: NA
cdr3_aa: CASTERGLTEAFF
cdr3_nt: TGTGCCAGCACCGAAAGGGGGCTCACTGAAGCTTTCTTT

j_call: TRBJ2-7
v_call: TRBV30
d_call: TRBD2
clone_size: NA
cdr3_aa: CAWSWPSGSYEQYF
cdr3_nt: TGTGCCTGGAGTTGGCCTAGCGGGAGTTACGAGCAGTACTTC

j_call: TRBJ2-7
v_call: TRBV7-9
d_call: TRBD2
clone_size: NA
cdr3_aa: CASSPGMLAGSYEQYF
cdr3_nt: TGTGCCAGCAGCCCAGGGATGTTAGCGGGCTCCTACGAGCAGTACTTC

j_call: TRBJ2-7
v_call: TRBV5-1
d_call: NA
clone_size: NA
cdr3_aa: CASSLALGVLQDEQYF
cdr3_nt: TGCGCCAGCAGCTTGGCCTTGGGAGTACTTCAGGACGAGCAGTACTTC

j_call: TRBJ1-4
v_call: TRBV5-4
d_call: NA
clone_size: NA
cdr3_aa: CASSLRGTNEKLFF
cdr3_nt: TGTGCCAGCAGCTTGAGGGGTACTAATGAAAAACTGTTTTTT